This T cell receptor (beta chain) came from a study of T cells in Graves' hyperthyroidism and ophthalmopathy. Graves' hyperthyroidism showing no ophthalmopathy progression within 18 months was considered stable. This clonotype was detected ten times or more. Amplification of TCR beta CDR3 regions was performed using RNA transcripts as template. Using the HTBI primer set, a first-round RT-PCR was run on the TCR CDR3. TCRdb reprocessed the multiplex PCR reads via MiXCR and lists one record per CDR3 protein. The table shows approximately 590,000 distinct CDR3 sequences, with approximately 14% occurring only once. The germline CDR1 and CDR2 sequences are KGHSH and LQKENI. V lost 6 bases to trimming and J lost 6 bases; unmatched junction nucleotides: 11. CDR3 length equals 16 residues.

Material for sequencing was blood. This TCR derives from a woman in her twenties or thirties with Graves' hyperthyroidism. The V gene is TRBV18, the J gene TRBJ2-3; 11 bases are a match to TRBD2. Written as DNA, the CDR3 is TGTGCCAGCTCCCCAGGGGAACTAGCGGGAGTCGATACGCAGTATTTT. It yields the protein CASSPGELAGVDTQYF. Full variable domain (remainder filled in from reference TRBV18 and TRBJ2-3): NAGVMQNPRHLVRRRGQEARLRCSPMKGHSHVYWYRQLPEEGLKFMVYLQKENIIDESGMPKERFSAEFPKEGPSILRIQQVVRGDSAAYFCASSPGELAGVDTQYFGPGTRLTVL.